The T cell receptor beta chain under discussion was sequenced for a study of blood T cells in healthy people across ages. For the second PCR, which ran for about 7 to 11 cycles, a sample-barcoded 5' primer and a J-beta primer mix were used. TCRdb reprocessed the 5' RACE reads via MiXCR and lists one record per CDR3 protein. The table has more than 500,000 distinct CDR3 sequences, approximately 26% seen once; the top ten hold approximately 3.6%. Concerning this clonotype itself: The antigen remains undetermined.

The study's findings and limits: Higher diversity, along with more naive CD4+ cells, distinguished long-lived donors from aged donors.

The germline V and J ends were trimmed by 2 bases and 5 bases, with 12 bases remaining between them. The CDR3 is 14 residues long. Looked up from germline, CDR1 is MNHEY and CDR2 is SVGEGT. These sequences were also reported in another study, on T cells of mothers and their children. That paper notes: A few healthy Caucasian mothers, along with their six children, served as the donors.

Sequenced sample: blood. The rearrangement links TRBV6-2 or TRBV6-3 to TRBJ2-5; no clear D. The receptor was derived from a boy between 2 and 10 years old in good health. CDR3 in amino acids: CASSYPRIVETQYF. DNA of the CDR3: TGTGCCAGCAGTTACCCGAGGATAGTGGAGACCCAGTACTTC.